The following is a T cell receptor (beta chain) sequence with its context. Its antigen is unknown. Use of 60 Vbeta and 13 Jbeta primers characterized the PCR. Profiling relied on immunoSEQ multiplex PCR, and the TCRdb table lists in-frame clones only, not all of them. The sample holds about 140,000 clones, more than 75% seen once. The data stem from a study of cytomegalovirus exposure and HLA in healthy donors. V shed 1 base, J shed 15 bases, and the junction held 9 bases outside the gene matches. CDR3 size: 13 residues. Germline loops: CDR1 GTSNPN, CDR2 SVGIG (reference sequence). Study results and caveats: Among immune exposure information, only CMV serostatus was available. Earlier results showed most TCR beta V segments being productive about 87% or about 30% of the time. Later analysis showed most CMV-associated TCR beta chains appearing HLA-restricted.

The rearrangement joins TRBV30 to TRBJ2-1, with 10 bases that match TRBD1. Material for sequencing was PBMCs. The receptor comes from a female donor in good health and CMV-seronegative. In DNA form, the CDR3 reads TGTGCCTGGAGTGAAAAAAACCGGGACAGGGGGTTCTTC. Its translation is CAWSEKNRDRGFF. The complete variable domain, with remaining parts taken from reference TRBV30 and TRBJ2-1, reads SQTIHQWPATLVQPVGSPLSLECTVEGTSNPNLYWYRQAAGRGLQLLFYSVGIGQISSEVPQNLSASRPQDRQFILSSKKLLLSDSGFYLCAWSEKNRDRGFFGPGTRLTVL.